These T cell receptor beta chains were read from a single sample in a study of identical twins. From the 5' RACE reads, TCRdb called clonotypes with MiXCR, one entry per CDR3 protein. The repertoire includes 700,000 or so distinct CDR3 sequences, more than 6.5% of them detected once, and 0.75% to 1% sits in the top ten. This same sample was also taken into another study, of yellow fever vaccine responses in identical twins.

The sequencing input was PBMCs. The receptor set was obtained from a young woman in good health. Each CDR3 is given with its conserved first and last residue. The D gene is left open where the match is weak. Clone size, where shown, is once, few, many, or a class for clones that have expanded.

d_call | j_call | clone_size | v_call | cdr3_aa | cdr3_nt
. | TRBJ2-7 | many | TRBV7-9 | CASSTRDDPYEQYF | TGTGCCAGCAGCACCAGGGACGACCCTTACGAGCAGTACTTC
. | TRBJ2-5 | . | TRBV3-1 | CASSAFSQETQYF | TGTGCCAGCAGCGCCTTCAGCCAAGAGACCCAGTACTTC
. | TRBJ1-1 | . | TRBV11-2 | CASSLISTEAFF | TGTGCCAGCAGCTTGATCAGCACTGAAGCTTTCTTT
TRBD2 | TRBJ2-7 | few | TRBV9 | CASSVGGLAGAYEQYF | TGTGCCAGCAGCGTAGGGGGACTAGCGGGGGCCTACGAGCAGTACTTC
. | TRBJ1-1 | . | TRBV2 | CASQQSGTEAFF | TGTGCCAGCCAGCAGTCCGGCACTGAAGCTTTCTTT
. | TRBJ1-4 | . | TRBV15 | CATSRDREGPINEKLFF | TGTGCCACCAGCAGAGATCGGGAGGGCCCGATTAATGAAAAACTGTTTTTT
. | TRBJ2-2 | . | TRBV5-1 | CASSLQFVAGELFF | TGCGCCAGTAGCTTGCAATTTGTGGCCGGGGAGCTGTTTTTT
TRBD2 | TRBJ2-7 | many | TRBV5-1 | CASSSFSGSSYEQYF | TGCGCCAGCAGCTCATTTAGCGGGAGCTCCTACGAGCAGTACTTC
. | TRBJ2-3 | many | TRBV14 | CASSPTAASTDTQYF | TGTGCCAGCAGCCCCACAGCCGCTAGCACAGATACGCAGTATTTT
TRBD2 | TRBJ2-5 | few | TRBV5-1 | CASSTSGGTQETQYF | TGCGCCAGCAGCACTAGCGGGGGGACCCAAGAGACCCAGTACTTC
TRBD2 | TRBJ2-7 | . | TRBV29-1 | CSVEGEAGGGVYEQYF | TGCAGCGTTGAAGGGGAAGCGGGAGGCGGGGTCTACGAGCAGTACTTC
TRBD2 | TRBJ2-1 | few | TRBV20-1 | CSATSGINNEQFF | TGCAGTGCTACTAGCGGGATCAACAATGAGCAGTTCTTC
. | TRBJ2-5 | few | TRBV10-3 | CAISLRGSETQYF | TGTGCCATCAGCCTCCGGGGGTCAGAGACCCAGTACTTC
. | TRBJ2-4 | few | TRBV20-1 | CSASGSPNGGYF | TGCAGTGCTAGCGGGTCTCCAAACGGGGGGTACTTC
TRBD1 | TRBJ1-5 | few | TRBV28 | CASRSTGSGNQPQHF | TGTGCCAGCAGATCGACAGGGTCGGGGAATCAGCCCCAGCATTTT
. | TRBJ1-2 | . | TRBV20-1 | CSAGQQSSGDGYTF | TGCAGTGCTGGACAGCAATCGAGCGGCGATGGCTACACCTTC
. | TRBJ2-2 | many | TRBV6-1 | CASSEYLEGQFTGELFF | TGTGCCAGCAGTGAATACCTGGAGGGCCAGTTCACCGGGGAGCTGTTTTTT
TRBD1 | TRBJ2-7 | few | TRBV2 | CASRDRASYEQYF | TGTGCCAGCCGGGACAGAGCTTCCTACGAGCAGTACTTC
. | TRBJ1-6 | . | TRBV28 | CASSSRDRSPLHF | TGTGCCAGCAGTTCCCGGGACCGTTCACCCCTCCACTTT
. | TRBJ2-3 | few | TRBV7-9 | CASSPLVTAALDTQYF | TGTGCCAGCAGCCCTTTGGTGACAGCGGCCCTAGATACGCAGTATTTT
. | TRBJ2-7 | . | TRBV6-4 | CAGELGRVITYEQYF | TGTGCCGGAGAACTGGGCAGGGTGATTACTTACGAGCAGTACTTC
. | TRBJ1-5 | many | TRBV12-3/TRBV12-4 | CASSLTGNQPQHF | TGTGCCAGCAGTTTAACGGGCAATCAGCCCCAGCATTTT
. | TRBJ2-3 | few | TRBV27 | CASSPGRPDTQYF | TGTGCCAGCAGTCCGGGACGACCAGATACGCAGTATTTT
. | TRBJ2-1 | few | TRBV2 | CASSEESSYNEQFF | TGTGCCAGCAGTGAGGAGAGCTCCTACAATGAGCAGTTCTTC
. | TRBJ2-1 | few | TRBV4-1 | CASSQGPFRDEQFF | TGCGCCAGCAGCCAAGGTCCTTTTAGGGATGAGCAGTTCTTC
. | TRBJ2-1 | few | TRBV25-1 | CASSTLGAGAGNEQFF | TGTGCCAGCAGTACTCTGGGGGCAGGGGCAGGTAATGAGCAGTTCTTC
. | TRBJ2-5 | . | TRBV19 | CASSTYTEETQYF | TGTGCCAGTAGTACCTACACAGAAGAGACCCAGTACTTC
TRBD2 | TRBJ2-7 | many | TRBV12-3/TRBV12-4 | CATRRGGGLYEQYF | TGTGCCACCAGGCGGGGGGGGGGTCTGTACGAGCAGTACTTC
. | TRBJ2-7 | . | TRBV5-1 | CASREGEDYEQYF | TGCGCCAGCAGAGAGGGCGAGGACTACGAGCAGTACTTC
. | TRBJ1-5 | many | TRBV4-3 | CASSQSLGTYQPQHF | TGCGCCAGCAGCCAATCCCTTGGGACCTATCAGCCCCAGCATTTT
. | TRBJ2-5 | many | TRBV20-1 | CSAFPLAVGGETQYF | TGCAGTGCATTCCCTCTAGCTGTCGGAGGAGAGACCCAGTACTTC
. | TRBJ2-3 | few | TRBV7-2 | CASSLVVGRTDTQYF | TGTGCCAGCAGCTTAGTAGTGGGGCGCACAGATACGCAGTATTTT
TRBD1 | TRBJ2-7 | few | TRBV28 | CASRLGPGQGISSYEQYF | TGTGCCAGCAGACTTGGCCCGGGACAGGGCATTAGTTCCTACGAGCAGTACTTC
. | TRBJ1-2 | many | TRBV7-9 | CASSLDLGYTF | TGTGCCAGCAGCTTAGACCTTGGCTACACCTTC
. | TRBJ2-7 | . | TRBV12-3/TRBV12-4 | CASSLVVEQYF | TGTGCCAGCAGTTTGGTGGTCGAGCAGTACTTC
. | TRBJ1-6 | many | TRBV20-1 | CSARGEAGSDSPLHF | TGCAGTGCTAGAGGAGAGGCAGGGTCGGATTCACCCCTCCACTTT
. | TRBJ2-7 | few | TRBV5-1 | CASSLEVRLSSYEQYF | TGCGCCAGCAGCTTGGAGGTGCGCCTGAGCTCCTACGAGCAGTACTTC
. | TRBJ1-5 | many | TRBV2 | CASSEDQTFEPQHF | TGTGCCAGCAGTGAAGACCAGACATTTGAGCCCCAGCATTTT
. | TRBJ1-6 | many | TRBV20-1 | CSAQDSSYNSPLHF | TGCAGTGCCCAAGACAGCTCCTATAATTCACCCCTCCACTTT
TRBD1 | TRBJ2-1 | . | TRBV10-3 | CAIRPGQGARGSYNEQFF | TGTGCCATCAGACCGGGACAGGGGGCGCGGGGCTCCTACAATGAGCAGTTCTTC
. | TRBJ2-2 | . | TRBV11-1 | CASSSPVRGQNTGELFF | TGTGCCAGCAGCTCGCCCGTACGGGGACAGAACACCGGGGAGCTGTTTTTT
. | TRBJ2-3 | many | TRBV7-2 | CASSLMGGGGTDTQYF | TGTGCCAGCAGCTTAATGGGGGGGGGCGGCACAGATACGCAGTATTTT
. | TRBJ2-1 | . | TRBV29-1 | CSVLWDQPIEQFF | TGCAGCGTTTTGTGGGACCAACCCATCGAGCAGTTCTTC
. | TRBJ2-1 | . | TRBV3-1 | CASSQDSGVSYNEQFF | TGTGCCAGCAGCCAAGACTCGGGAGTTTCCTACAATGAGCAGTTCTTC
TRBD1 | TRBJ2-7 | few | TRBV4-2 | CASSRDQTGIYEQYF | TGTGCCAGCAGCCGAGACCAGACAGGGATCTACGAGCAGTACTTC
. | TRBJ2-1 | . | TRBV29-1 | CSVEGGSGSRYNEQFF | TGCAGCGTTGAAGGGGGGTCAGGGAGCCGCTACAATGAGCAGTTCTTC
. | TRBJ2-3 | . | TRBV24-1 | CATSDLSVGANTDTQYF | TGTGCCACCAGTGATTTGTCAGTGGGGGCGAACACAGATACGCAGTATTTT
. | TRBJ2-2 | few | TRBV6-5 | CASSYSRNAGELFF | TGTGCCAGCAGTTACTCCAGGAATGCCGGGGAGCTGTTTTTT
TRBD2 | TRBJ2-3 | many | TRBV7-2 | CASSRSSGGTDTQYF | TGTGCCAGCAGCAGGTCTAGCGGGGGCACAGATACGCAGTATTTT
TRBD1 | TRBJ1-5 | many | TRBV5-1 | CASSSGQGNQPQHF | TGCGCCAGCAGCTCGGGACAGGGTAATCAGCCCCAGCATTTT